Below are 28 T cell receptor beta chains sequenced from a single sample in a study of T cells in Graves' hyperthyroidism and ophthalmopathy. The source material, RNA transcripts, was used to amplify TCR beta CDR3 regions. Researchers ran a first-round RT-PCR on the TCR CDR3 using the HTBI primer set. TCRdb analysed the multiplex PCR reads with MiXCR anew, one entry per CDR3 protein. The profile shows 600,000 to 700,000 distinct CDR3 sequences, just under 45% of them singletons. Sequencing was carried out using peripheral blood or thyroid tissue (not recorded which). Source of these receptors: an adult man with Graves' disease, either hyperthyroidism or ophthalmopathy (not recorded which).

Only a few counts were recorded for this clonotype. A single base separates this from a much larger clone, so it may be a read error. This chain uses TRBV6-5 with TRBJ1-5; TRBD1 is a possible D gene (6 bases). Germline-derived CDR1 and CDR2 are MNHEY and SVGAGI. V gave up 6 bases and J gave up 4 bases, with 10 bases separating them. CDR3 length equals 13 residues. The CDR3 nucleotides are TGTGCCAGCAGCCGAGGACAGAATCAGCCCCAGCATTTT. It is translated as CASSRGQNQPQHF.

The V call is TRBV24-1, the J call TRBJ2-7; D remains ambiguous. The J call may be faulty, since TRBJ2-1 better matches the DNA end. CDR3 size: 13 residues. Germline CDR1 and CDR2: KGHDR and SFDVKD. For the CDR3, the DNA is TGTGCCACCAGTGAGGCAGTCTACAATGAGCAGTTCTTC. Amino acids: CATSEAVYNEQFF.

This clonotype was found many times. The chain employs TRBV19 and TRBJ1-6; no definite D call. The CDR3 has 13 amino acids. Germline V gives CDR1 LNHDA, CDR2 SQIVND (reference sequence). V gave up 6 bases and J gave up 6 bases, with 9 bases separating them. CDR3 DNA sequence: TGTGCCAGTAGCCTTTTGGCTAATTCACCCCTCCACTTT. Its translation: CASSLLANSPLHF.

This clonotype was seen ten or more times. CDR3 residues: CASSRDPRDTEAFF. CDR3 DNA sequence: TGCGCCAGCAGCCGGGACCCGAGGGACACTGAAGCTTTCTTT. The V gene is TRBV10-1, the J gene TRBJ1-1; possibly TRBD1 for D (5 bases). The CDR3 spans 14 residues. The germline V gene encodes CDR1 WNHNN and CDR2 SYGVQD (reference sequence). Deletions cut 6 bases from V and 3 bases from J, with 14 bases between.

The chain links TRBV7-9 to TRBJ1-1, with 9 bases that match TRBD1. CDR3 length: 16 residues. V shed 6 bases, J shed 5 bases, and the junction held 13 bases outside the gene matches. CDR1 is SEHNR and CDR2 is FQNEAQ in the germline V gene (reference sequence). DNA for the CDR3: TGTGCCAGCAGTTACGGACAGGGGAAGTTGGGTACTGAAGCTTTCTTT. This codes for CASSYGQGKLGTEAFF.

This clonotype was seen at least ten times. The chain couples TRBV29-1 to TRBJ1-2; the D gene is possibly TRBD1 (6 bases). There are 14 residues in the CDR3. Trimming cost V 6 bases and J 2 bases, with 16 bases left between them. CDR1 is SQVTM, CDR2 ANQGSEA, per germline. The CDR3 bases are TGCAGCGTCATACCCGGGACATCCAACTATGGCTACACCTTC. Its translation is CSVIPGTSNYGYTF.

The table lists this clonotype with many counts. The CDR3 DNA reads as TGTGCCAGCAGCCGAGGACTTGGGTCCTACGAGCAGTACTTC. Its translation: CASSRGLGSYEQYF. V and J are TRBV7-2 and TRBJ2-7, with a weak D call TRBD2 (5 bases). CDR1 SGHTA and CDR2 FQGNSA come from the germline V gene. The CDR3 spans 14 residues. V was shortened by 5 bases and J by 1 base, with 12 bases between the two germline ends.

This chain uses TRBV20-1 with TRBJ2-2, with D perhaps given as TRBD1 or TRBD2 (7 bases each). The CDR3 consists of 14 residues. Trimming left V 3 bases short and J 4 bases short, with 12 bases between. Germline V gene data show CDR1 as DFQATT and CDR2 as SNEGSKA (reference sequence). For the CDR3, the DNA is TGCAGTGCTAGCGGGGAGGGGGCCACCGGGGAGCTGTTTTTT. Protein sequence: CSASGEGATGELFF.

This chain links TRBV5-1 with TRBJ1-4, with 9 bases fitting TRBD1. The trim removed 4 bases at V and 5 bases at J, leaving 9 bases unmatched. This CDR3 contains 16 residues. CDR1 and CDR2 (germline): SGHRS, YFSETQ. The CDR3 DNA reads TGCGCCAGCAGCCAGGGGGACAGGGTACTAAATGAAAAACTGTTTTTT. Translated: CASSQGDRVLNEKLFF.

About this clonotype itself: A single base separates this from a much larger clone, so it may be a read error. The CDR3 loop reads CATSANTGELFF. In DNA, the CDR3 is TGTGCCACCAGTGCGAACACCGGGGAGCTGTTTTTT. This chain connects TRBV24-1 to TRBJ2-2; D gene uncertain. The CDR3 is 12 amino acids. The germline CDR1 and CDR2 sequences are KGHDR and SFDVKD. V lost 5 bases to trimming and J lost 0 bases, with 0 bases between them.

The V call is TRBV29-1, the J call TRBJ2-3; D gene ambiguous. V was cut by 3 bases and J by 1 base, with 5 bases left in between. This CDR3 has 12 amino acids. The germline gives CDR1 SQVTM, CDR2 ANQGSEA. The CDR3 region is CSVDRGTDTQYF. The CDR3 nucleotides read TGCAGCGTTGATCGGGGCACAGATACGCAGTATTTT.

Comments on this clonotype: This may arise from a read error, as a much more abundant clone is one base away. The chain recombines TRBV7-2 with TRBJ1-6, with 8 bases aligning to TRBD1. The CDR3 length is 14 residues. The V gene's germline CDR1 is SGHTA and CDR2 FQGNSA. CDR3: CVSSTRQGNSPLHF. CDR3 DNA sequence: TGTGTCAGCAGCACAAGACAGGGGAATTCACCCCTCCACTTT. Based on the CDR3 plus reference TRBV7-2 and TRBJ1-6, the full variable domain is GAGVSQSPSNKVTEKGKDVELRCDPISGHTALYWYRQSLGQGLEFLIYFQGNSAPDKSGLPSDRFSAERTGGSVSTLTIQRTQQEDSAVYLCVSSTRQGNSPLHFGNGTRLTVT.

The chain recombines TRBV20-1 with TRBJ1-1; D may be TRBD1 (6 bases). In germline, CDR1 is DFQATT, CDR2 SNEGSKA (reference sequence). Trimming stripped 1 base from V and 5 bases from J, with 11 bases between. The length of the CDR3 is 13 residues. The CDR3 DNA is TGCAGTGCTAGAGCTGGGACAAGGACTGAAGCTTTCTTT. Its translation: CSARAGTRTEAFF.

This clonotype was observed many times. V is TRBV7-9 and J is TRBJ1-1; D is uncertain. The CDR3 sequence is 15 residues long. Trimming took 8 bases from V and 0 from J, leaving 16 bases between them. Per the germline V gene, CDR1 is SEHNR and CDR2 is FQNEAQ (reference sequence). In DNA, the CDR3 is TGTGCCAGCTCTGGCCGGCCCGGAATGAACACTGAAGCTTTCTTT. Its translation is CASSGRPGMNTEAFF.

This chain links TRBV29-1 with TRBJ2-2; 9 bases line up with TRBD2. The germline V gene encodes CDR1 SQVTM and CDR2 ANQGSEA. The J segment lost 5 bases and the V segment lost 4 bases, leaving 5 bases of the junction unmatched. This CDR3 is 14 amino acids long. The CDR3 nucleotides are TGCAGCGTTGGAGCTAGCGGGGCTACCGGGGAGCTGTTTTTT. Protein product: CSVGASGATGELFF.

The chain recombines TRBV7-8 with TRBJ2-7; the D call may be TRBD1 or TRBD2 (5 bases each). In germline, CDR1 is SGHVS, CDR2 FQNEAQ. V was pared by 4 bases and J by 0 bases, with 16 bases between. The CDR3 sequence is 16 residues long. CDR3 DNA: TGTGCCAGCAGCTCCCCCCGAGGGGCTGCCTCCTACGAGCAGTACTTC. It codes for CASSSPRGAASYEQYF. Combining the CDR3 with reference TRBV7-8 and TRBJ2-7 gives the whole variable domain GAGVSQSPRYKVAKRGQDVALRCDPISGHVSLFWYQQALGQGPEFLTYFQNEAQLDKSGLPSDRFFAERPEGSVSTLKIQRTQQEDSAVYLCASSSPRGAASYEQYFGPGTRLTVT.

This clonotype was counted only a few times. The CDR3 sequence: CASSLAKGSRHAYSGANVLTF. The CDR3 coding sequence is TGCGCCAGCAGCTTGGCCAAGGGATCTCGTCATGCATACTCTGGGGCCAACGTCCTGACTTTC. V and J are TRBV5-1 and TRBJ2-6; D not resolved. The CDR3 totals 21 residues. CDR1 SGHRS and CDR2 YFSETQ come from the germline V gene. With 0 bases removed from V and 0 bases from J, the gap between germline ends came to 22 bases. The complete variable domain, with remaining parts taken from reference TRBV5-1 and TRBJ2-6, reads KAGVTQTPRYLIKTRGQQVTLSCSPISGHRSVSWYQQTPGQGLQFLFEYFSETQRNKGNFPGRFSGRQFSNSRSEMNVSTLELGDSALYLCASSLAKGSRHAYSGANVLTFGAGSRLTVL.

This chain connects TRBV2 to TRBJ1-5, with 8 bases that match TRBD1. V gave up 4 bases and J gave up 2 bases; unmatched junction bases: 4. Per the germline V gene, CDR1 is SNHLY and CDR2 is FYNNEI. The CDR3 consists of 15 residues. The CDR3 DNA follows: TGTGCCAGCAGTGGGACAGGGTTTCGCAATCAGCCCCAGCATTTT. It yields the protein CASSGTGFRNQPQHF. The whole variable domain, filled in from reference TRBV2 and TRBJ1-5, reads EPEVTQTPSHQVTQMGQEVILRCVPISNHLYFYWYRQILGQKVEFLVSFYNNEISEKSEIFDDQFSVERPDGSNFTLKIRSTKLEDSAMYFCASSGTGFRNQPQHFGDGTRLSIL.

There are many counts of this clonotype. The chain couples TRBV10-1 to TRBJ1-1; D ambiguous. The V gene's germline CDR1 is WNHNN and CDR2 SYGVQD (reference sequence). This CDR3 region has 12 residues. Trimming took 4 bases from V and 5 from J, leaving 8 bases between them. The CDR3 region has the DNA TGCGCCAGCAGTGCCGTGGGGACTGAAGCTTTCTTT. Its protein product is CASSAVGTEAFF.

This clonotype was counted ten times or more. This chain links TRBV2 with TRBJ2-7; TRBD1 is a possible D gene (6 bases). Germline V gene lookup returns CDR1 SNHLY and CDR2 FYNNEI. Trimming took off 1 base at V and 2 bases at J, with 12 bases between the two ends. The CDR3 consists of 15 residues. This chain's CDR3 is CASSEVGQRPYEQYF. CDR3 coding DNA: TGTGCCAGCAGTGAAGTTGGACAGCGGCCCTACGAGCAGTACTTC. The full variable domain, in which reference TRBV2 and TRBJ2-7 provide the parts outside the CDR3, is EPEVTQTPSHQVTQMGQEVILRCVPISNHLYFYWYRQILGQKVEFLVSFYNNEISEKSEIFDDQFSVERPDGSNFTLKIRSTKLEDSAMYFCASSEVGQRPYEQYFGPGTRLTVT.

Notes on this clonotype: With a much larger clone just one base away, this may be a read error. J is TRBJ2-7 and V is TRBV20-1; D is unclear. V was pared by 1 base and J by 0 bases, with 4 bases between. The CDR3 sequence is 12 residues long. The germline gives CDR1 DFQATT, CDR2 SNEGSKA (reference sequence). The CDR3 region is CSARGVSYEQYF. The CDR3 region has the DNA TGCAGTGCTAGAGGGGTCTCCTACGAGCAGTACTTC.

This clonotype showed up many times. The chain combines TRBV7-2 with TRBJ2-7; TRBD1 matches at 7 bases. This CDR3 has 14 residues. V shed 3 bases and J 7 bases; nucleotides not matched to a gene: 9. Germline CDR1 is SGHTA and CDR2 is FQGNSA. DNA of the CDR3: TGTGCCAGCAGCTTGGACAACAGGGGTAGGGAGCAGTACTTC. Protein product: CASSLDNRGREQYF.

This clonotype came up a few times. The genes are TRBV7-9 and TRBJ2-7; D gene unclear. The CDR3 has 13 residues. V dropped 6 bases and J dropped 2 bases, with 11 bases sitting between them. The germline V gene has CDR1 SEHNR and CDR2 FQNEAQ (reference sequence). CDR3 nucleotides: TGTGCCAGCAGTAAAAGGTTACCCTACGAGCAGTACTTC. Its translation: CASSKRLPYEQYF.

A remark on this clonotype: An end of the junction differs from the germline gene, which may be a read error. The chain recombines TRBV10-3 with TRBJ2-7; a weak D match, TRBD2 (5 bases). The CDR3 totals 14 residues. Germline V CDR1 and CDR2: ENHRY, SYGVKD. CDR3 protein: CAISELVGAYERYF. The CDR3 nucleotides are TGTGCCATCAGTGAATTAGTGGGAGCTTACGAGCGGTACTTC.

This clonotype was recorded many times. The chain combines TRBV10-3 with TRBJ1-1; 11 positions agree with TRBD1. Per germline, CDR1 ENHRY and CDR2 SYGVKD. V gave up 10 bases and J gave up 2 bases; unmatched junction bases: 3. The CDR3 extends over 13 amino acids. The CDR3 sequence is CATGTGGNTEAFF. Written as DNA, the CDR3 is TGTGCCACGGGGACAGGGGGTAACACTGAAGCTTTCTTT.

This clonotype was seen at least ten times. The chain has TRBV29-1 and TRBJ2-7; 7 positions match TRBD1. The CDR3 covers 13 residues. Germline trimming cut 3 bases from V and 3 bases from J; bases unmatched to any gene: 5. Germline CDR1 is SQVTM and CDR2 is ANQGSEA. The CDR3 loop is CSVERRQGYEQYF. The CDR3 DNA follows: TGCAGCGTTGAGCGGCGACAGGGCTACGAGCAGTACTTC.

The chain carries TRBV7-2 and TRBJ2-7; 12 bases fit TRBD2. Judging by the DNA end, TRBJ2-1 fits better; the J call may be wrong. Germline V lookup: CDR1 SGHTA, CDR2 FQGNSA. The CDR3 is 15 residues long. The CDR3 protein is CASSTGLAGYNEQFF. DNA of the CDR3: TGTGCCAGCAGCACGGGACTAGCGGGCTACAATGAGCAGTTCTTC.

About this clonotype itself: It may be a read error: a sequence one base away is much more abundant. The CDR3 nucleotides read TGCAGTGTCCCGGCCGGGTCATGGGCCACTGAAGCTTTCTTT. It translates to CSVPAGSWATEAFF. The chain recombines TRBV20-1 with TRBJ1-1; D unclear. Trimming removed 7 bases from V and 4 bases from J, with 19 bases in between. There are 14 residues in the CDR3. Germline values: CDR1 DFQATT, CDR2 SNEGSKA (reference sequence).